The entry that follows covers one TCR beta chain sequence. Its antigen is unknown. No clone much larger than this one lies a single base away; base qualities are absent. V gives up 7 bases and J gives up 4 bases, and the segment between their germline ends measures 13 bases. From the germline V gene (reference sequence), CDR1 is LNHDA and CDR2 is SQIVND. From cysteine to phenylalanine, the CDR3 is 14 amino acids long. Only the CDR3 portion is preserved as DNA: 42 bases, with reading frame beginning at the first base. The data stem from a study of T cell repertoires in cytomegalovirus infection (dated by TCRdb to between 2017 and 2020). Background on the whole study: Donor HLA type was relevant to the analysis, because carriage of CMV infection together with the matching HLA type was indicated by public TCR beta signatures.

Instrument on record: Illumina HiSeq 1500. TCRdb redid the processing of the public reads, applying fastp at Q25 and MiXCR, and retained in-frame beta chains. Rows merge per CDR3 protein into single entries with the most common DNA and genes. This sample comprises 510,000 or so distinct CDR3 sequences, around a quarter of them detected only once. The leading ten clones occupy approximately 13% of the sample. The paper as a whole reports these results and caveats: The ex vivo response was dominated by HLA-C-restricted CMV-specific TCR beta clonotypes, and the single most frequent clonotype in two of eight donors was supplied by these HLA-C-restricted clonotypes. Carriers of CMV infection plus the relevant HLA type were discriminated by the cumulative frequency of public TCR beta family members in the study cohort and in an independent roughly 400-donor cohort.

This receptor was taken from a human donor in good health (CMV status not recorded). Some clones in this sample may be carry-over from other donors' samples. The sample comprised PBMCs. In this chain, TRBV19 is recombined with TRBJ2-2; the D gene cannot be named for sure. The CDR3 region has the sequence CASIRADFTGELFF. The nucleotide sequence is TGTGCCAGTATAAGGGCAGATTTCACCGGGGAGCTGTTTTTT.